These 3 T cell receptor beta chains were all obtained from the same sample, sequenced in a study of beta chain features in type 1 diabetes (dated by TCRdb to 2016 to 2019). What the work shows at the level of the full study, not this receptor alone: Type 1 diabetes patients showed a moderate but significant shortening of TCRB CDR3 length in all four CD4+ subsets.

Their antigen targets remain unknown. Library creation used the immunoSEQ multiplex PCR assay. The entire amount of isolated RNA was reverse transcribed using the High Capacity cDNA Reverse Transcription Kit, so the sequenced TCRB transcripts were expressed ones. The table was pulled from immuneACCESS by TCRdb, which kept in-frame rearrangements only. Such tables lose some clones; where checked, under half of the loss comes from unresolved V genes, and the rest has no known cause. For this sample there are more than 250,000 clones; just over 20% appear just once. Clones ranked in the top ten supply 0.028% of the sample. Material for sequencing was naive CD4+ T cells from blood. According to the study, the label for this sample's cell subset or site signals: true naive CD4+ T cells. The receptors shown here come from a woman aged 40 to 55 with type 1 diabetes.

This clone was detected only a few times. The rearrangement uses TRBV5-1 and TRBJ2-7, with D possibly TRBD2 on 6 matching bases. Germline V gives CDR1 SGHRS, CDR2 YFSETQ. V was shortened by 4 bases and J by 7 bases, with 18 bases between the two germline ends. This CDR3 spans 14 amino acids. The chain's CDR3 is CASSLREPAREQYF. CDR3 DNA: TGCGCCAGCAGCCTCCGGGAGCCTGCTCGGGAGCAGTACTTC.

In this sample, this clone turned up a few times. The chain uses TRBV20-1 and TRBJ2-5, with TRBD2 as a possible D gene (5 bases). The V gene's germline CDR1 is DFQATT and CDR2 SNEGSKA (reference sequence). This CDR3 is built from 11 residues. V was clipped by 3 bases and J by 5 bases, with 7 bases between them. The CDR3, as DNA: TGCAGTGCTAGTCCGGGGGAGACCCAGTACTTC. It encodes CSASPGETQYF.

The V and J genes are TRBV5-6 and TRBJ1-5; the match to TRBD1 covers 9 bases. Germline V gene sequence: CDR1 SGHDT, CDR2 YYEEEE. This CDR3 contains 15 residues. Losses at the gene ends were 4 bases for V and 4 bases for J; bases not matched to a gene: 6. In DNA, the CDR3 is TGTGCCAGCAGCGGGACCGGGACAGGGAATCAGCCCCAGCATTTT. Translated: CASSGTGTGNQPQHF. Looking up the rest from reference TRBV5-6 and TRBJ1-5 gives the full variable domain: DAGVTQSPTHLIKTRGQQVTLRCSPKSGHDTVSWYQQALGQGPQFIFQYYEEEERQRGNFPDRFSGHQFPNYSSELNVNALLLGDSALYLCASSGTGTGNQPQHFGDGTRLSIL.